The clone carrying this TCR beta chain was counted a few times. Germline V gene sequence: CDR1 DFQATT, CDR2 SNEGSKA (reference sequence). The V gene end was trimmed by 3 bases and the J gene end by 4 bases; junction bases not matched to a gene: 8. The CDR3 has 15 residues. MiXCR, applied by TCRdb to the RT-PCR reads, yields one record per CDR3 protein. The sample includes hundreds of thousands of distinct CDR3 sequences, 12% to 15% of them seen just once. The chain is built from TRBV20-1 and TRBJ2-7; 11 nucleotides align to TRBD1. This receptor was obtained from a female donor in good health, serving as a healthy control. Sequencing was done on a sample of memory CD4+ T cells from blood. The CDR3 DNA reads as TGCAGTGCTAGCTATTCGGGGACAGGGGGATACGAGCAGTACTTC. This codes for CSASYSGTGGYEQYF.